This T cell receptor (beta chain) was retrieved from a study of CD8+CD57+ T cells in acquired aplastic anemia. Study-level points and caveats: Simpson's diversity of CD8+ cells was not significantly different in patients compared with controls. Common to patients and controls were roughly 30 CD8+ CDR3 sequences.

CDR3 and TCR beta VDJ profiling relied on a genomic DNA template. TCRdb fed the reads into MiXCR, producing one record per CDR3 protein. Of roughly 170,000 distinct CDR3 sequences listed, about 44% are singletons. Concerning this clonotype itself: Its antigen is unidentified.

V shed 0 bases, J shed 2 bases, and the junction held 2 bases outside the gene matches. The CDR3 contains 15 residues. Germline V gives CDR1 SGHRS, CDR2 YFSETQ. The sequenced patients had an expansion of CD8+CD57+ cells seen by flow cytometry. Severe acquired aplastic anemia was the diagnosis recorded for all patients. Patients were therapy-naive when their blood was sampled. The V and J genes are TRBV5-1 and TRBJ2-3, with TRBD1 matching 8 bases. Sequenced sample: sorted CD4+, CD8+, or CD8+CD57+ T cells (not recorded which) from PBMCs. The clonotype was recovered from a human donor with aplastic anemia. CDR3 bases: TGCGCCAGCAGCTTGGGCAGGGGGCACACAGATACGCAGTATTTT. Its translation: CASSLGRGHTDTQYF. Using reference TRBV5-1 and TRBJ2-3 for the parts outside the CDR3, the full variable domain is KAGVTQTPRYLIKTRGQQVTLSCSPISGHRSVSWYQQTPGQGLQFLFEYFSETQRNKGNFPGRFSGRQFSNSRSEMNVSTLELGDSALYLCASSLGRGHTDTQYFGPGTRLTVL.